These 18 T cell receptor beta chains came from one sample sequenced in a study of blood T cell repertoires in COVID-19. Clones were sequenced by immunoSEQ multiplex PCR, and TCRdb holds only the in-frame ones, with some missing. The sample lists about 130,000 clones, about 86% occurring once. The sample was PBMCs or T cells enriched from blood (not recorded which). Source of these receptors: a man aged 35 to 55 with acute COVID-19.

The chain has TRBV9 and TRBJ2-1; 15 nucleotides agree with TRBD2. The CDR3 is 17 residues long. The trim removed 5 bases at V and 7 bases at J, leaving 10 bases unmatched. The germline V gene encodes CDR1 SGDLS and CDR2 YYNGEE. This CDR3 reads CASSPGLAGGPRNEQFF. CDR3 sequence (DNA): TGTGCCAGCAGTCCCGGACTAGCGGGGGGGCCCAGGAATGAGCAGTTCTTC.

The chain recombines TRBV7-3 with TRBJ2-5; 10 bases agree with TRBD2. J gave up 2 bases and V 0 bases, and 3 bases lay outside the gene matches. The CDR3 is made up of 16 amino acids. Germline V gene sequence: CDR1 SGHTA, CDR2 FQGTGA. The CDR3 protein is CASSLTVAGGQETQYF. As DNA, the CDR3 is TGTGCCAGCAGCTTAACGGTAGCGGGAGGACAAGAGACCCAGTACTTC.

V usage is TRBV19 and J usage is TRBJ1-2; no firm D call. V was cut by 3 bases and J by 1 base, with 9 bases left in between. CDR3 length: 14 residues. Germline lookup yields CDR1 LNHDA and CDR2 SQIVND (reference sequence). DNA of the CDR3: TGTGCCAGTAGTATCGGAGGCCTTAACTATGGCTACACCTTC. It is translated as CASSIGGLNYGYTF.

The V gene is TRBV3-1 (or the pseudogene TRBV3-2), the J gene TRBJ2-7, with 13 bases that match TRBD2. The ends lost 1 base at V and 0 bases at J; junction bases unmatched: 9. This CDR3 comprises 19 residues. CDR1 is LGHDT, CDR2 YNNKEL, per germline (reference sequence). The CDR3 here is CASSQGGLAGVLSSYEQYF. CDR3 bases: TGTGCCAGCAGCCAAGGAGGACTAGCGGGAGTCCTTAGCTCCTACGAGCAGTACTTC.

V is TRBV27 and J is TRBJ2-7; possibly TRBD2 for D (7 bases). V shed 8 bases and J shed 4 bases, with 15 bases lying between them. The germline V gene encodes CDR1 MNHEY and CDR2 SMNVEV (reference sequence). The CDR3 has 13 residues. This chain's CDR3 is CASALGGRYEQYF. As DNA, the CDR3 is TGTGCCAGCGCACTCGGGGGGCGGTACGAGCAGTACTTC.

This chain uses TRBV7-3 with TRBJ1-1, with 9 bases lining up with TRBD1. Trimming at V came to 5 bases and at J to 2 bases, leaving 6 bases not matched to a gene. The CDR3 runs 15 residues. Germline CDR1 and CDR2: SGHTA and FQGTGA. CDR3 sequence: CASSRDRDGNTEAFF. Written as DNA, the CDR3 is TGTGCCAGCAGCCGGGACAGGGACGGAAACACTGAAGCTTTCTTT. Full variable domain (missing parts from reference TRBV7-3 and TRBJ1-1): GAGVSQTPSNKVTEKGKYVELRCDPISGHTALYWYRQSLGQGPEFLIYFQGTGAADDSGLPNDRFFAVRPEGSVSTLKIQRTERGDSAVYLCASSRDRDGNTEAFFGQGTRLTVV.

The chain employs TRBV7-4 and TRBJ2-7; 9 positions match TRBD1. The CDR3 has 14 amino acids. Looked up from germline, CDR1 is SGHVT and CDR2 is SQSDAQ. Unmatched junction bases numbered 2, after V lost 3 bases and J lost 2 bases. CDR3: CASSLGTGPYEQYF. For the CDR3, the DNA is TGTGCCAGCAGCTTGGGGACAGGGCCCTACGAGCAGTACTTC.

The chain is built from TRBV10-2 and TRBJ2-1, with D possibly matching TRBD2 (5 bases). CDR3 length: 15 amino acids. In germline, CDR1 is WSHSY, CDR2 SAAADI. V lost 4 bases, J lost 2 bases, and 12 bases lay in between. As DNA, the CDR3 is TGCGCCAGCAGTGTGGGCGGAGGCACCTACAATGAGCAGTTCTTC. Translated: CASSVGGGTYNEQFF.

The chain links TRBV28 to TRBJ1-2, with 8 bases aligning to TRBD1. CDR1 is MDHEN and CDR2 is SYDVKM in the germline V gene. V shed 5 bases, J shed 7 bases, and the junction held 6 bases outside the gene matches. The CDR3 contains 13 residues. The CDR3 loop is CASSGDRFSGYTF. The CDR3 coding sequence is TGTGCCAGCAGTGGGGACAGGTTTAGTGGCTACACCTTC.

J is TRBJ1-6 and V is TRBV28, with D hard to call. Germline V gene lookup returns CDR1 MDHEN and CDR2 SYDVKM. CDR3 size: 12 residues. Trimming shortened V by 3 bases and J by 8 bases, and 5 bases separated the two germline ends. CDR3 sequence: CASSFSDSPLHF. Here the CDR3 DNA reads TGTGCCAGCAGTTTTAGTGATTCACCCCTCCACTTT.

In this sample, this clone turned up once. The chain combines TRBV6-5 with TRBJ1-5; possible D gene TRBD1, 6 bases. Germline V lookup: CDR1 MNHEY, CDR2 SVGAGI. V was trimmed by 8 bases and J by 3 bases, leaving 14 bases between them. The CDR3 sequence is 14 residues long. CDR3 in amino acids: CASGQTGTNQPQHF. CDR3 in DNA: TGTGCCAGCGGCCAAACAGGGACCAATCAGCCCCAGCATTTT.

The gene calls are TRBV2 and TRBJ1-2, with D possibly being TRBD1 (5 bases). The V and J ends lost 7 bases and 7 bases respectively, with 13 bases between them. CDR1 SNHLY and CDR2 FYNNEI come from the germline V gene. CDR3 length: 12 residues. This chain's CDR3 is CASTLSGGGYTF. In nucleotides, the CDR3 is TGTGCCAGCACCCTCTCCGGGGGTGGCTACACCTTC.

The rearrangement joins TRBV12-3 or TRBV12-4 to TRBJ2-7; D call uncertain. V dropped 1 base and J dropped 7 bases, with 11 bases sitting between them. The CDR3 loop spans 13 amino acids. The CDR3 here is CASSLVPFGEQYF. CDR3 nucleotide sequence: TGTGCCAGCAGTTTAGTTCCGTTCGGGGAGCAGTACTTC.

The genes are TRBV24-1 and TRBJ2-5; TRBD1 matches 8 bases. The CDR3 loop spans 15 amino acids. Germline CDR1 reads KGHDR; CDR2 reads SFDVKD. V shed 3 bases, J shed 3 bases, and the junction held 5 bases outside the gene matches. The CDR3 DNA reads as TGTGCCACCAGTGATACAGCAGGGGGCAAAGAGACCCAGTACTTC. Encoded protein: CATSDTAGGKETQYF.

This chain uses TRBV4-1 with TRBJ2-1; 9 bases align to TRBD2. Germline loops: CDR1 MGHRA, CDR2 YSYEKL. V was pared by 6 bases and J by 0 bases, with 3 bases of the junction left unmatched. This CDR3 has 15 residues. CDR3 bases: TGCGCCAGCAGTCTTAGCGGGAGCTCCTACAATGAGCAGTTCTTC. Translation gives CASSLSGSSYNEQFF.

The chain has TRBV3-1 (or the pseudogene TRBV3-2) and TRBJ2-2; the D is unclear. Trimming shortened V by 4 bases and J by 0 bases, and 9 bases separated the two germline ends. The CDR3 contains 15 residues. Germline V gene lookup returns CDR1 LGHDT and CDR2 YNNKEL (reference sequence). The CDR3 loop reads CASSPLGANTGELFF. CDR3 in DNA: TGTGCCAGCAGCCCCCTCGGAGCGAACACCGGGGAGCTGTTTTTT.

The chain combines TRBV6-5 with TRBJ1-1; tentative D call: TRBD1 (5 bases). The CDR3 totals 13 residues. V lost 6 bases and J lost 1, with 9 bases in between. The V gene's germline CDR1 is MNHEY and CDR2 SVGAGI. The CDR3 loop is CASRSGQNTEAFF. CDR3 nucleotides: TGTGCCAGCAGATCTGGACAGAACACTGAAGCTTTCTTT.

This chain connects TRBV6-5 to TRBJ1-2; no clear D gene. The CDR3 runs 15 residues. V shed 4 bases and J shed 7 bases, with 19 bases lying between them. Germline V gene sequence: CDR1 MNHEY, CDR2 SVGAGI. CDR3 bases: TGTGCCAGCAGTTCTCCGTACCACTCAGCGGGTGGCTACACCTTC. Amino acids: CASSSPYHSAGGYTF.